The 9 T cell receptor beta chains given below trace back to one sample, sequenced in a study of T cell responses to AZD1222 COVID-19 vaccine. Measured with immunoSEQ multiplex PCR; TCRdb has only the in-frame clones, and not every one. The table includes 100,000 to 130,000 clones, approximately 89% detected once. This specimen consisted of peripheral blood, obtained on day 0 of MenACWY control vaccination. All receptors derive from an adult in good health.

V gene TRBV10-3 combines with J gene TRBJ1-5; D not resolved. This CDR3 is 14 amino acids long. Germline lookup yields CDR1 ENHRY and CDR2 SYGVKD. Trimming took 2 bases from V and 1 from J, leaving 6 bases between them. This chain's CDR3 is CAISENGSNQPQHF. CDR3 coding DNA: TGTGCCATCAGTGAGAACGGCAGCAATCAGCCCCAGCATTTT.

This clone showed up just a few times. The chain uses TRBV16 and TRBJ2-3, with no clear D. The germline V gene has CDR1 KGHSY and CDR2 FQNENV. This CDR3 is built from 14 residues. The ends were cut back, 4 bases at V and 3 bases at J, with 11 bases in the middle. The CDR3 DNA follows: TGTGCCAGCAGCCTGGCTCGAAGGACAGATACGCAGTATTTT. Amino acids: CASSLARRTDTQYF.

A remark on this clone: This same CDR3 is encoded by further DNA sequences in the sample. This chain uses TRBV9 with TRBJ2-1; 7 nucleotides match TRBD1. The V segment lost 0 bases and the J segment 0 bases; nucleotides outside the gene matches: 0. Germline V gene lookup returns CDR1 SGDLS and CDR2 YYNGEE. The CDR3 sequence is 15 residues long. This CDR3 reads CASSVEGASYNEQFF. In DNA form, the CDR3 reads TGTGCCAGCAGCGTAGAGGGGGCCTCCTACAATGAGCAGTTCTTC. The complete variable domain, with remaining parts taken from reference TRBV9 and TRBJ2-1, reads DSGVTQTPKHLITATGQRVTLRCSPRSGDLSVYWYQQSLDQGLQFLIQYYNGEERAKGNILERFSAQQFPDLHSELNLSSLELGDSALYFCASSVEGASYNEQFFGPGTRLTVL.

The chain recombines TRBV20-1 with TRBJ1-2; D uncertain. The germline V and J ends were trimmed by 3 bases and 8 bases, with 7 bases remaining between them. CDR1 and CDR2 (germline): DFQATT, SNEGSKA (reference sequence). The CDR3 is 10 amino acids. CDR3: CSASPGGYTF. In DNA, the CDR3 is TGCAGTGCTAGTCCTGGAGGCTACACCTTC.

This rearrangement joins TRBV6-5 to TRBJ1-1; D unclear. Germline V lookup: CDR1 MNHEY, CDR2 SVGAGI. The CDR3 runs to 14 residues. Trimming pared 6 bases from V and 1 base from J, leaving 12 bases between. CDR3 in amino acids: CASRERRGNTEAFF. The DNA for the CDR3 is TGTGCCAGCAGGGAGAGGCGGGGGAACACTGAAGCTTTCTTT.

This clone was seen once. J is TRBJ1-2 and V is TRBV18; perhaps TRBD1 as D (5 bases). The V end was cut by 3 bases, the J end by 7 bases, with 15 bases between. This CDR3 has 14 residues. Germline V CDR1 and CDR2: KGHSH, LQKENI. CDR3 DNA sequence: TGTGCCAGCTCACCTGATGGGGGATTGCGTGGCTACACCTTC. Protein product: CASSPDGGLRGYTF.

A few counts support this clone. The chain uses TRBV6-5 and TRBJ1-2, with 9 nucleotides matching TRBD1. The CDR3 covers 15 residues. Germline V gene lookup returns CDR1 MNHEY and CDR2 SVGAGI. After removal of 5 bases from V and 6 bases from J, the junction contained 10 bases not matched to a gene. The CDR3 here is CASSRKNTGGDGYTF. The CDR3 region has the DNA TGTGCCAGCAGTCGCAAAAACACAGGGGGCGATGGCTACACCTTC.

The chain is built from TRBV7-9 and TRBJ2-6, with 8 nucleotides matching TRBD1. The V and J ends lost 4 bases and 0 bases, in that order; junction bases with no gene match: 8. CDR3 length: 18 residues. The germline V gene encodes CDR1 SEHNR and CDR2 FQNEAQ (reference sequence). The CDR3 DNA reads TGTGCCAGCAGCTCATACAGGGGGATAAGCTCTGGGGCCAACGTCCTGACTTTC. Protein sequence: CASSSYRGISSGANVLTF. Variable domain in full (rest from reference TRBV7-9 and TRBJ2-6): DTGVSQNPRHKITKRGQNVTFRCDPISEHNRLYWYRQTLGQGPEFLTYFQNEAQLEKSRLLSDRFSAERPKGSFSTLEIQRTEQGDSAMYLCASSSYRGISSGANVLTFGAGSRLTVL.

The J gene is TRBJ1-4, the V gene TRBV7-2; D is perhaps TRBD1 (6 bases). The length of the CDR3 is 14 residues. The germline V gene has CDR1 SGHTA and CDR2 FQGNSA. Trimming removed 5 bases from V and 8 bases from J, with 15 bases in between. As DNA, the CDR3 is TGTGCCAGCAGCCGTACAGGGATGGGGGAAAAACTGTTTTTT. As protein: CASSRTGMGEKLFF.